The 5 T cell receptor beta chains below all came from one sample that was sequenced in a study of blood T cell repertoires in COVID-19. The table came from immunoSEQ multiplex PCR; TCRdb's copy has only in-frame clones and leaves some out. The sample has about 320,000 clones, 86% seen once. Sequencing was performed on peripheral blood. All receptors come from a woman aged 50 to 60 with acute or convalescent COVID-19.

The chain carries TRBV6-6 and TRBJ2-7, with a weak D call TRBD2 (5 bases). This CDR3 has 13 amino acids. V shed 0 bases and J shed 5 bases, with 8 bases lying between them. Germline CDR1 is MNHNY and CDR2 is SVGAGI (reference sequence). The CDR3 coding sequence is TGTGCCAGCAGTTACTCTTTCGGGGACGAGCAGTACTTC. The encoded protein is CASSYSFGDEQYF.

The chain couples TRBV3-1 (or the pseudogene TRBV3-2) to TRBJ1-2; D is ambiguous. The CDR3 has 15 residues. Per germline, CDR1 LGHDT and CDR2 YNNKEL (reference sequence). Trimming took off 4 bases at V and 7 bases at J, with 19 bases between the two ends. DNA of the CDR3: TGTGCCAGCAGCCGATTAACAGATCCGGTGGGTGGCTACACCTTC. Encoded protein: CASSRLTDPVGGYTF.

The chain combines TRBV30 with TRBJ2-1; unclear D gene. Trimming removed 0 bases at V and 8 bases at J, with 5 bases between. Germline V CDR1 and CDR2: GTSNPN, SVGIG (reference sequence). The CDR3 sequence is 11 residues long. The DNA of the CDR3 is TGTGCCTGGAGTGTACTGGATGAGCAGTTCTTC. It is translated as CAWSVLDEQFF.

The chain has TRBV29-1 and TRBJ1-2; 9 positions agree with TRBD1. Germline V gene lookup returns CDR1 SQVTM and CDR2 ANQGSEA. The CDR3 covers 13 residues. With 6 bases clipped from V and 7 bases from J, the junction kept 9 bases outside the gene matches. The CDR3 DNA reads as TGCAGCGTATACCGGGACAGGGCATCTGGCTACACCTTC. It is translated as CSVYRDRASGYTF.

This rearrangement joins TRBV28 to TRBJ2-1; 10 bases fit TRBD2. There are 13 residues in the CDR3. The germline CDR1 and CDR2 sequences are MDHEN and SYDVKM. V was clipped by 5 bases and J by 8 bases; unmatched bases: 3. The CDR3 reads CASSTSGTDEQFF. In nucleotides, the CDR3 is TGTGCCAGCAGTACTAGCGGGACAGATGAGCAGTTCTTC. The full variable domain, its missing parts supplied by reference TRBV28 and TRBJ2-1, is DVKVTQSSRYLVKRTGEKVFLECVQDMDHENMFWYRQDPGLGLRLIYFSYDVKMKEKGDIPEGYSVSREKKERFSLILESASTNQTSMYLCASSTSGTDEQFFGPGTRLTVL.